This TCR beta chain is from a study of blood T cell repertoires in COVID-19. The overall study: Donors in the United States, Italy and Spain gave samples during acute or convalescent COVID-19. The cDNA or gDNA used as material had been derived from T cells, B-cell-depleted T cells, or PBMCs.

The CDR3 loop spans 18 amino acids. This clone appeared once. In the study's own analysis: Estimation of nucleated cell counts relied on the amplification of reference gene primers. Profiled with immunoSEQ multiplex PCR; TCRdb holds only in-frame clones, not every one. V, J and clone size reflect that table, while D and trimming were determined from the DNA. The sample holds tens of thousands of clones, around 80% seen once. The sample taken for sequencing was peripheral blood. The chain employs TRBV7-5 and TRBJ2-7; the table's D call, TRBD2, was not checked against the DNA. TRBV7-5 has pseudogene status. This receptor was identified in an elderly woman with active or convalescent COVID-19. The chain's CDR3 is CARRHPITTSGSRYEQYF. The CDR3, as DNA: TGTGCCAGAAGACACCCGATTACTACTAGCGGGAGTAGGTACGAGCAGTACTTC.